The subject of this entry is one TCR beta chain. Splitting the CD4+ cells yielded a CD45RA+ naive subset and a CD45RA-negative memory subset. The data originate from a study of shared clonotypes between healthy human individuals. Sequencing used immunoSEQ multiplex PCR; TCRdb keeps in-frame clones, though not all of them. The table has millions of clones, 85% to 95% seen once. The sequence was obtained from a man aged 18 to 29 in good health. Source material: naive CD4+ T cells sorted from blood. The subset denotes: CD45RA+ positively selected.

The CDR3 reads CASSQDLGLAGSYNEQFF. CDR3 nucleotides: TGCGCCAGCAGCCAGGACCTGGGACTAGCGGGCTCCTACAATGAGCAGTTCTTC. The gene calls are TRBV4-3 and TRBJ2-7, with TRBD2 matching 12 bases. The DNA matches TRBJ2-1 better at its end, which makes the J call doubtful. The CDR3 is made up of 18 amino acids. Germline CDR1 and CDR2: LGHNA and YSLEER.